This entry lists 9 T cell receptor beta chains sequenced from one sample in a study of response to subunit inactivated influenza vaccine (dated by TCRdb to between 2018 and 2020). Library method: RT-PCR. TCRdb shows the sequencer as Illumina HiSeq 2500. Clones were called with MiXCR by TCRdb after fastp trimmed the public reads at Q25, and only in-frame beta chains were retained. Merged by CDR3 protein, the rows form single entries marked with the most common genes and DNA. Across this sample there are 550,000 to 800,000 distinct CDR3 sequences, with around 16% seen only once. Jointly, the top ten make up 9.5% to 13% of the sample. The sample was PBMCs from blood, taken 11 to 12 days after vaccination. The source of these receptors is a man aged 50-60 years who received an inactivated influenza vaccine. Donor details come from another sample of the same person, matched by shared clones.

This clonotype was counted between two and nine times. The CDR3 sequence: CASSRLAGGELNEQFF. Written as DNA, the CDR3 is TGTGCCAGCAGTCGACTAGCGGGAGGAGAACTGAATGAGCAGTTCTTC. The chain links TRBV6-1 to TRBJ2-1; TRBD2 agrees at 13 bases. This CDR3 comprises 16 residues. V lost 5 bases and J lost 7; bases outside the gene matches: 8. Germline V CDR1 and CDR2: MNHNS, SASEGT.

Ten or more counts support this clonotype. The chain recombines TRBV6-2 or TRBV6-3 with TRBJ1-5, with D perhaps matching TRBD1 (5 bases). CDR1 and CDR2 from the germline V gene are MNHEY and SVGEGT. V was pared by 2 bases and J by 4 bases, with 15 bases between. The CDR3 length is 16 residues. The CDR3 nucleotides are TGTGCCAGCAGTTACGGTGGGGGGATTGGGAATCAGCCCCAGCATTTT. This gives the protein CASSYGGGIGNQPQHF.

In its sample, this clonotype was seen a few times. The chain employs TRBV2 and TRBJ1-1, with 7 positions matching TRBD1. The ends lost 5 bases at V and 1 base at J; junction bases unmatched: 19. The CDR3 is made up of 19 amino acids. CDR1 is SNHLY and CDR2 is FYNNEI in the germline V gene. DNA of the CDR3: TGTGCCAGCAGTTCGCGCCTCCCCCTCCGACAGGGAACGAACACTGAAGCTTTCTTT. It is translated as CASSSRLPLRQGTNTEAFF.

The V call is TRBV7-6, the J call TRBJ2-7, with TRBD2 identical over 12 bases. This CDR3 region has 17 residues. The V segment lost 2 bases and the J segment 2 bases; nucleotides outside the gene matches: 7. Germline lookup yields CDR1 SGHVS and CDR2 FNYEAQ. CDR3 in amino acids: CASSLSSPSGRAYEQYF. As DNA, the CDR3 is TGTGCCAGCAGCTTAAGTTCCCCTAGCGGGAGGGCCTACGAGCAGTACTTC.

This CDR3 reads CASRNSGGARLYEQYF. The CDR3 region has the DNA TGTGCCAGCAGAAATAGCGGGGGGGCACGACTCTACGAGCAGTACTTC. The chain employs TRBV2 and TRBJ2-7; 11 bases fit TRBD2. The CDR3 has 16 amino acids. With V trimmed by 6 bases and J by 3 bases, 10 bases remained unmatched. Germline V gene sequence: CDR1 SNHLY, CDR2 FYNNEI. The whole variable domain, remainder taken from reference TRBV2 and TRBJ2-7, is EPEVTQTPSHQVTQMGQEVILRCVPISNHLYFYWYRQILGQKVEFLVSFYNNEISEKSEIFDDQFSVERPDGSNFTLKIRSTKLEDSAMYFCASRNSGGARLYEQYFGPGTRLTVT.

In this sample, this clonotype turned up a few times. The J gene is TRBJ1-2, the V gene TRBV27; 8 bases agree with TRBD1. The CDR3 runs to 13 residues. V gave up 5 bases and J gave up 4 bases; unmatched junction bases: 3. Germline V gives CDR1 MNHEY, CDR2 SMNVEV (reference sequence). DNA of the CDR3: TGTGCCAGCAGTCGGACAGGGTTCTATGGCTACACCTTC. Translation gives CASSRTGFYGYTF.

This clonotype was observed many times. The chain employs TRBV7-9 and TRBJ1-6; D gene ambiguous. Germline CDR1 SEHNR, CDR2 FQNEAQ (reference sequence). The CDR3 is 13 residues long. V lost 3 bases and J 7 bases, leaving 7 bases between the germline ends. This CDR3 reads CASSFLGNSPLHF. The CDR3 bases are TGTGCCAGCAGCTTTTTGGGAAATTCACCCCTCCACTTT.

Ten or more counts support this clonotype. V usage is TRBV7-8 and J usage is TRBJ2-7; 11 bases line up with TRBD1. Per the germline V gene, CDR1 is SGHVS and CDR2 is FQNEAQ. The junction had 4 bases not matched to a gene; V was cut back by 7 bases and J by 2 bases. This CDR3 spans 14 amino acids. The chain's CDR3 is CASTPGQGAYEQYF. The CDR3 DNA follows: TGTGCCAGCACTCCGGGACAGGGGGCCTACGAGCAGTACTTC.

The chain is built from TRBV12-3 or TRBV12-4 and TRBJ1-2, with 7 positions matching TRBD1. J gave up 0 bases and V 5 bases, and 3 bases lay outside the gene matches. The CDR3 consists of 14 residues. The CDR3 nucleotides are TGTGCCAGCAGTCGGACAGGAGCTAACTATGGCTACACCTTC. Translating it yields CASSRTGANYGYTF.